The rows below give T cell receptor beta chains drawn from one sample of a study of cytomegalovirus exposure and HLA in healthy donors. The repertoire was sequenced with immunoSEQ multiplex PCR; TCRdb's copy has only in-frame clones and lacks some. The sample holds over 200,000 clones, 85% to 90% seen once. What was sequenced was PBMCs. The receptors here all came from a woman aged 18-35 years in good health and CMV-seronegative. Each CDR3 is given with its conserved first and last residue. A D gene is named only where the DNA matches it firmly. A row's size may be missing; if present it is once, few, many or a size class.

V gene	J gene	D gene	clone size	CDR3 protein	CDR3 DNA
TRBV11-1	TRBJ2-4	TRBD1	-	CASSSSGGAAKNIQYF	TGTGCCAGCAGTTCCTCAGGGGGAGCAGCCAAAAACATTCAGTACTTC
TRBV19	TRBJ2-7	TRBD2	-	CASSPPGRGGSYEQYF	TGTGCCAGTAGCCCACCCGGTCGGGGGGGGTCCTACGAGCAGTACTTC
TRBV18	TRBJ2-2	TRBD1	-	CASSPDRGTGELFF	TGTGCCAGCTCACCTGACAGGGGCACCGGGGAGCTGTTTTTT
TRBV6-5	TRBJ2-7	TRBD1	-	CASSYSDRVYEQYF	TGTGCCAGCAGTTACTCCGACAGGGTCTACGAGCAGTACTTC
TRBV14	TRBJ1-1	-	-	CASSQVTGNTEAFF	TGTGCCAGCAGCCAAGTGACAGGGAACACTGAAGCTTTCTTT
TRBV30	TRBJ2-2	-	-	CAWSGDFTGELFF	TGTGCCTGGAGTGGGGACTTCACCGGGGAGCTGTTTTTT
TRBV7-9	TRBJ1-1	-	-	CASSPLLFEAFF	TGTGCCAGCAGCCCACTTTTGTTTGAAGCTTTCTTT
TRBV14	TRBJ1-2	TRBD1	-	CASSQDGTGWSYGYTF	TGTGCCAGCAGCCAAGACGGGACAGGGTGGAGTTATGGCTACACCTTC
TRBV4-3	TRBJ1-1	-	-	CASSQYAGNTEAFF	TGCGCCAGCAGCCAATACGCGGGGAACACTGAAGCTTTCTTT
TRBV6-1	TRBJ1-1	TRBD1	-	CASSEEAGGYVEAFF	TGTGCCAGCAGTGAAGAGGCAGGGGGCTATGTTGAAGCTTTCTTT
TRBV18	TRBJ2-3	-	-	CASSPPGRRSSTDTQYF	TGTGCCAGCTCACCACCGGGCCGTAGGTCTAGCACAGATACGCAGTATTTT
TRBV10-3	TRBJ1-3	-	-	CAIRRSGGASGNTIYF	TGTGCCATCAGGCGTTCGGGGGGCGCATCTGGAAACACCATATATTTT
TRBV25-1	TRBJ2-7	-	-	CASSDDGRGSYEQYF	TGTGCCAGCAGTGACGACGGCAGGGGTTCTTACGAGCAGTACTTC
TRBV2	TRBJ1-2	-	-	CARGKVGADGYTF	TGTGCCAGGGGGAAGGTGGGGGCAGATGGCTACACCTTC
TRBV2	TRBJ2-5	TRBD2	-	CASRSAGGPGETQYF	TGTGCCAGCAGATCGGCGGGAGGGCCGGGCGAGACCCAGTACTTC
TRBV6-1	TRBJ2-2	TRBD1	-	CASSVGQGWNTGELFF	TGTGCCAGCAGTGTCGGACAGGGCTGGAACACCGGGGAGCTGTTTTTT
TRBV23-1	TRBJ1-2	TRBD1	-	CASSRQGVRTF	TGCGCCAGCAGTCGACAGGGAGTAAGGACCTTC
TRBV30	TRBJ2-7	-	-	CAWRSWPGKGYEQYF	TGTGCCTGGAGATCATGGCCAGGGAAAGGCTACGAGCAGTACTTC
TRBV6-5	TRBJ2-2	TRBD1	-	CASSSTGTAATGELFF	TGTGCCAGCAGTTCCACCGGGACAGCAGCCACCGGGGAGCTGTTTTTT
TRBV5-1	TRBJ2-7	-	-	CASRSSNPGSYPYEQYF	TGCGCCAGCAGATCAAGTAACCCAGGGTCCTACCCCTACGAGCAGTACTTC
TRBV2	TRBJ1-1	TRBD1	-	CASRATGRGTEAFF	TGTGCCAGCAGAGCGACAGGGAGAGGGACTGAAGCTTTCTTT
TRBV27	TRBJ2-5	-	-	CASTSYRGSETQYF	TGTGCCAGCACCTCCTATCGGGGGTCGGAGACCCAGTACTTC
TRBV6-5	TRBJ2-4	TRBD1	-	CASSYSTGSKNIQYF	TGTGCCAGCAGTTACTCGACAGGGTCTAAAAACATTCAGTACTTC
TRBV28	TRBJ2-6	-	once	CASSLRLNSGANVLTF	TGTGCCAGCAGTCTAAGACTAAACTCTGGGGCCAACGTCCTGACTTTC
TRBV7-2	TRBJ2-1	TRBD1	few	CASSLAGTAYNEQFF	TGTGCCAGCAGCTTAGCCGGGACAGCTTACAATGAGCAGTTCTTC
TRBV5-1	TRBJ2-1	-	once	CASSLDGRGHNEQFF	TGCGCCAGCAGCTTGGACGGCAGGGGTCACAATGAGCAGTTCTTC
TRBV7-8	TRBJ2-2	TRBD2	once	CASSLVDGRASGELFF	TGTGCCAGCAGCTTAGTCGACGGGAGGGCGTCCGGGGAGCTGTTTTTT
TRBV6-6	TRBJ2-2	TRBD2	-	CASTKLAGGRELFF	TGTGCCAGCACAAAACTAGCGGGAGGGCGCGAGCTGTTTTTT
TRBV5-5	TRBJ2-1	-	-	CASSPYQAYEQFF	TGTGCCAGCAGCCCTTACCAGGCCTATGAGCAGTTCTTC
TRBV7-2	TRBJ2-7	-	-	CASSLGGSVEYF	TGTGCCAGCAGCTTAGGGGGCAGCGTCGAGTACTTC
TRBV6-5	TRBJ2-7	TRBD1	-	CASSRGGQGGEQYF	TGTGCCAGCAGTCGCGGAGGACAGGGTGGGGAGCAGTACTTC
TRBV19	TRBJ2-3	-	-	CASSIFGYPDTQYF	TGTGCCAGTAGTATTTTCGGGTATCCAGATACGCAGTATTTT
TRBV2	TRBJ1-1	-	-	CASTTLWGVAFF	TGTGCCAGCACTACACTCTGGGGCGTAGCTTTCTTT
TRBV6-6	TRBJ2-1	-	-	CASSYSLGDRYNEQFF	TGTGCCAGCAGTTACTCGTTAGGGGATAGGTACAATGAGCAGTTCTTC
TRBV5-4	TRBJ1-4	-	-	CASSNTGEEKLFF	TGTGCCAGCAGCAACACGGGGGAAGAAAAACTGTTTTTT
TRBV30	TRBJ2-5	-	-	CAWSAGTVEWTQYF	TGTGCCTGGAGTGCCGGGACTGTGGAATGGACCCAGTACTTC
TRBV9	TRBJ2-3	-	-	CASSVGIASSTDTQYF	TGTGCCAGCAGCGTAGGAATAGCCTCTAGCACAGATACGCAGTATTTT
TRBV30	TRBJ2-7	TRBD2	-	CAWSRSGGSYEQYF	TGTGCCTGGAGTAGGAGCGGGGGTTCCTACGAGCAGTACTTC
TRBV9	TRBJ2-1	-	-	CASSETGDYEQFF	TGTGCCAGCAGCGAGACGGGGGACTATGAGCAGTTCTTC